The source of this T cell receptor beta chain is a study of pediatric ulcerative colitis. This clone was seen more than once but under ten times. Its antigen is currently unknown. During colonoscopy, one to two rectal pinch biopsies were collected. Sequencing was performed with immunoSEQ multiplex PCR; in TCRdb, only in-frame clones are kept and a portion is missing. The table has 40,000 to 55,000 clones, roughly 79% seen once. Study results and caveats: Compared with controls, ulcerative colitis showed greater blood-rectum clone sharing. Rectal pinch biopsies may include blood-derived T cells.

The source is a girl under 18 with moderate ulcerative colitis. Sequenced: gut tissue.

The CDR3 loop reads CASSMGIGRNQPQHF. DNA of the CDR3: TGTGCCAGTAGTATGGGCATAGGGCGGAATCAGCCCCAGCATTTT. The chain joins TRBV19 to TRBJ1-5; D uncertain. The germline V and J ends were trimmed by 3 bases and 4 bases, with 13 bases remaining between them. The CDR3 is 15 amino acids. CDR1 and CDR2 (germline): LNHDA, SQIVND (reference sequence).